A selection of T cell receptor beta chains follows, all from one sample in a study of CD8 T cells in Susac syndrome. TCRdb ran MiXCR on the immunoSEQ multiplex PCR reads and lists one entry per CDR3 protein. The table shows under 200,000 distinct CDR3 sequences, with 90% to 95% occurring only once. The specimen was CD4+ T cells from PBMCs. The receptors shown here come from a human donor with Susac syndrome. CDR3s include the opening cysteine and the closing phenylalanine or tryptophan. The D gene is left open where the match is weak. Clone size is stated in some rows and not others, as once, few, many or a class when expanded.

D	V	size	J	DNA	CDR3
TRBD1	TRBV2	NA	TRBJ1-2	TGTGCCAGCAGTGACGGGACAGGGGTTTACACCTTC	CASSDGTGVYTF
NA	TRBV4-3	NA	TRBJ2-6	TGCGCCAGCAGCCGATCCAGGGGAGCTGGGGCCAACGTCCTGACTTTC	CASSRSRGAGANVLTF
NA	TRBV2	NA	TRBJ2-1	TGTGCCAGCAGGCCCCAGGGGGGATACAATGAGCAGTTCTTC	CASRPQGGYNEQFF
TRBD1	TRBV20-1	NA	TRBJ2-7	TGCAGTGCCGCCTTTGAGACAGGGAGCGAGCAGTACTTC	CSAAFETGSEQYF
NA	TRBV15	NA	TRBJ1-2	TGTGCCACCAGCAGAGATTACCAGCCCAGGGATGGCTACACCTTC	CATSRDYQPRDGYTF
NA	TRBV18	few	TRBJ1-2	TGTGCCAGCTCGCGAGGTGAAAACTATGGCTACACCTTC	CASSRGENYGYTF
NA	TRBV20-1	NA	TRBJ1-3	TGCAGTGCTAGAGACCTACTCGGCTCTGGAAACACCATATATTTT	CSARDLLGSGNTIYF
NA	TRBV4-2	once	TRBJ2-7	TGTGCCAGCAGCCAGGGAGCCAACGAGCAGTACTTC	CASSQGANEQYF
NA	TRBV12-3/TRBV12-4	NA	TRBJ1-2	TGTGCCAGCGTCAGGAGAACCTATGGCTACACCTTC	CASVRRTYGYTF
TRBD1	TRBV6-5	NA	TRBJ2-7	TGTGCCAGCAGTCCGGGACAGGGTCGCGCGTACTTC	CASSPGQGRAYF
NA	TRBV14	NA	TRBJ1-4	TGTGCCAGCAGCCGAGGACTTGGACAAAATGAAAAACTGTTTTTT	CASSRGLGQNEKLFF
NA	TRBV5-1	NA	TRBJ2-3	TGCGCCAGCAGCGAGGGGACCTCTGATACGCAGTATTTT	CASSEGTSDTQYF
NA	TRBV20-1	NA	TRBJ1-2	TGCAGTGCTAACCCCCAGGGAATCGATGGCTACACCTTC	CSANPQGIDGYTF
TRBD2	TRBV20-1	once	TRBJ2-3	TGCAGTGCTGTCCCGGGACTAGCGGCAGATACGCAGTATTTT	CSAVPGLAADTQYF
TRBD2	TRBV5-1	NA	TRBJ2-5	TGCGCCAGCAGCTTTCTAGCGGGTGAAGAGACCCAGTACTTC	CASSFLAGEETQYF
NA	TRBV30	NA	TRBJ1-3	TGTGCCTGGAGTGTCGGCATCTACTCTGGAAACACCATATATTTT	CAWSVGIYSGNTIYF
NA	TRBV4-1	NA	TRBJ2-7	TGCGCCAGCAGCCAAACGGGGGAAACCTACGAGCAGTACTTC	CASSQTGETYEQYF
NA	TRBV29-1	NA	TRBJ2-6	TGCAGCGTTCCGAGTCCCCGAGGGGCCAACGTCCTGACTTTC	CSVPSPRGANVLTF
NA	TRBV29-1	NA	TRBJ1-2	TGCAGCGTTGCATCGGCCGGCGGCTACACCTTC	CSVASAGGYTF
NA	TRBV5-1	NA	TRBJ2-3	TGCGCCAGCAGCTTGAGCCCAGTGCTGACAAGTACGCAGTATTTT	CASSLSPVLTSTQYF
TRBD2	TRBV4-3	NA	TRBJ2-2	TGCGCCAGCAGCCAAGAAAGCGGGGACGGGGGAGGTACCGGGGAGCTGTTTTTT	CASSQESGDGGGTGELFF
TRBD2	TRBV20-1	NA	TRBJ2-1	TGCAGTGCTCCGGGGACTAGCGGGTACAATGAGCAGTTCTTC	CSAPGTSGYNEQFF
NA	TRBV2	NA	TRBJ2-3	TGTGCCAGCACCCCACAAGATACGCAGTATTTT	CASTPQDTQYF
NA	TRBV20-1	once	TRBJ1-2	TGCAGTGCTAGTTCAAGGGGTGGCTACACCTTC	CSASSRGGYTF
NA	TRBV29-1	once	TRBJ2-2	TGCAGCGTTACCCCCGACCGAAACACCGGGGAGCTGTTTTTT	CSVTPDRNTGELFF
TRBD1	TRBV7-2	NA	TRBJ2-7	TGTGCCAGCAGCACAATGACAGGGCTGGGCGAGCAGTACTTC	CASSTMTGLGEQYF